This paragraph covers one TCR beta chain sequence. Its matching antigen is unknown. These data are taken from a study of vaccination effects on CD4 cells after COVID-19. As for the study in general: Early and late post-vaccination samples came from three convalescent patients. Following the second dose by a median of 72 days, the post-vaccine samples were obtained.

Measured with immunoSEQ multiplex PCR; TCRdb has only the in-frame clones, and not every one. The sample contains about 18,000 clones, less than 85% of which appear only once. Study observations and caveats: The study found marked clonal contraction of infection- and vaccine-induced clones late after vaccination.

Under the ViraFEST assay, PBMC were stimulated with viral peptide pools so that antigen-specific CD4+ T cells expanded. Sequencing was performed afterwards. After less than 11 days in culture, the CD4+ T cells were isolated. The person acquired a PCR-confirmed SARS-CoV-2 infection between March and December 2020. Each participant was administered two doses of either the BNT162b2 or the mRNA-1273 vaccine. Cultures received IL-2 medium that replaced half the medium on days 3 and 7. The receptor was isolated from a human donor who had a prior SARS-CoV-2 infection. The sequences come from CD4+ T cells from PBMCs cultured with SARS-CoV-2 spike peptides, collected after COVID-19 vaccination.

The DNA for the CDR3 is TGTGCCAGCAGCTTAGTATGCCAGCAGAGACTCAATCAGCCCCAGCATTTT. Its translation is CASSLVCQQRLNQPQHF. The genes are TRBV7-3 and TRBJ1-5, with unresolved D. CDR1 and CDR2 from the germline V gene are SGHTA and FQGTGA. The CDR3 extends over 17 amino acids. Trimming removed 2 bases at V and 3 bases at J, with 17 bases between. Variable domain in full (rest from reference TRBV7-3 and TRBJ1-5): GAGVSQTPSNKVTEKGKYVELRCDPISGHTALYWYRQSLGQGPEFLIYFQGTGAADDSGLPNDRFFAVRPEGSVSTLKIQRTERGDSAVYLCASSLVCQQRLNQPQHFGDGTRLSIL.